Shown below are 22 T cell receptor beta chains from a single sample sequenced in a study of patients and donors after allogeneic stem cell transplantation. MiXCR, run by TCRdb on the RT-PCR reads, gives a single entry per CDR3 protein. The sample lists 30,000 to 40,000 distinct CDR3 sequences, around 35% seen once, with less than 85% in the top ten. The material sequenced was blood, either unsorted or a sorted T cell fraction (not recorded which). These receptors came from a human donor who was either an allogeneic HSCT recipient or a stem cell or donor lymphocyte infusion donor (not recorded which). It is not recorded whose cells these are; they may come from a transplant donor.

This clonotype was picked up a small number of times. The J gene is TRBJ1-6, the V gene TRBV7-9; 8 nucleotides line up with TRBD1. V gave up 5 bases and J gave up 7 bases; unmatched junction bases: 7. CDR3 length: 15 residues. From germline, CDR1 is SEHNR and CDR2 FQNEAQ (reference sequence). CDR3 in amino acids: CASSMGAGGNSPLHF. The CDR3 nucleotides are TGTGCCAGCAGCATGGGGGCAGGGGGCAATTCACCCCTCCACTTT.

This sequence joins TRBV10-3 and TRBJ1-1, with TRBD1 matching 9 bases. Looked up from germline, CDR1 is ENHRY and CDR2 is SYGVKD. Unmatched junction bases numbered 20, after V lost 7 bases and J lost 5 bases. There are 18 residues in the CDR3. The CDR3 coding sequence is TGTGCCATCAATCCCCGGGACAGGGAGGGAACAGCTCCTACTGAAGCTTTCTTT. This sequence encodes CAINPRDREGTAPTEAFF.

Only a few counts were recorded for this clonotype. The chain's CDR3 is CASSSQEAQPQHF. In DNA, the CDR3 is TGTGCCAGCAGCTCACAGGAGGCTCAGCCCCAGCATTTT. The V call is TRBV7-6, the J call TRBJ1-5, with D possibly being TRBD1 (5 bases). The CDR3 consists of 13 residues. The germline V gene has CDR1 SGHVS and CDR2 FNYEAQ. V was pared by 4 bases and J by 6 bases, with 10 bases between.

The genes are TRBV15 and TRBJ1-6; no clear D gene. This CDR3 has 16 amino acids. V lost 0 bases to trimming and J lost 4 bases, with 10 bases between them. The germline V gene has CDR1 LNHNV and CDR2 YYDKDF (reference sequence). CDR3 bases: TGTGCCACCAGCAGAGACCCAAGAAGTTATAATTCACCCCTCCACTTT. The encoded protein is CATSRDPRSYNSPLHF.

The table lists this clonotype with a few counts. The chain recombines TRBV5-1 with TRBJ1-2; possibly TRBD1 for D (5 bases). CDR1 and CDR2 (germline): SGHRS, YFSETQ. Trimming stripped 4 bases from V and 2 bases from J, with 12 bases between. The CDR3 extends over 14 amino acids. The CDR3 spells CASSPGQSNYGYTF. CDR3 coding DNA: TGCGCCAGCAGCCCCGGACAATCAAACTATGGCTACACCTTC.

The genes are TRBV12-3 or TRBV12-4 and TRBJ2-1; the match to TRBD2 covers 8 bases. The V and J ends lost 3 bases and 4 bases, in that order; junction bases with no gene match: 14. This CDR3 has 18 residues. The CDR3 nucleotides are TGTGCCAGCAGTTTGCCGGGACTAGTCAGGGATTGGTACAATGAGCAGTTCTTC. Amino acid sequence: CASSLPGLVRDWYNEQFF.

This chain connects TRBV7-2 to TRBJ2-2; perhaps TRBD2 as D (5 bases). Germline values: CDR1 SGHTA, CDR2 FQGNSA. The germline V and J ends were trimmed by 4 bases and 6 bases, with 9 bases remaining between them. The CDR3 has 13 residues. The CDR3 sequence is CASSSTRSGELFF. The CDR3, as DNA: TGTGCCAGCAGCTCCACTAGGTCCGGGGAGCTGTTTTTT.

This clonotype came up a few times. The rearrangement links TRBV7-9 to TRBJ2-3; D is undetermined. Per germline, CDR1 SEHNR and CDR2 FQNEAQ (reference sequence). Trimming took off 10 bases at V and 6 bases at J, with 20 bases between the two ends. The CDR3 totals 14 residues. In nucleotides, the CDR3 is TGTGCCATCACGGGCCTTATTCGGGTGGATACGCAGTATTTT. The encoded protein is CAITGLIRVDTQYF.

This clonotype was picked up a small number of times. The gene calls are TRBV5-1 and TRBJ2-7; 9 positions agree with TRBD1. This CDR3 is built from 15 residues. V shed 2 bases, J shed 4 bases, and the junction held 7 bases outside the gene matches. Germline CDR1 and CDR2: SGHRS and YFSETQ. The CDR3 DNA follows: TGCGCCAGCAGCTTAGGTCACAGGGGGCTGTACGAGCAGTACTTC. It codes for CASSLGHRGLYEQYF. The full variable domain, in which reference TRBV5-1 and TRBJ2-7 provide the parts outside the CDR3, is KAGVTQTPRYLIKTRGQQVTLSCSPISGHRSVSWYQQTPGQGLQFLFEYFSETQRNKGNFPGRFSGRQFSNSRSEMNVSTLELGDSALYLCASSLGHRGLYEQYFGPGTRLTVT.

In this sample, this clonotype turned up once. The chain is built from TRBV28 and TRBJ2-3; possible D gene TRBD2, 7 bases. The CDR3 spans 15 residues. Germline CDR1 reads MDHEN; CDR2 reads SYDVKM. V lost 6 bases to trimming and J lost 7 bases, with 20 bases between them. The CDR3 loop is CASSTLGGDLNTQYF. In DNA form, the CDR3 reads TGTGCCAGCAGCACCCTAGGGGGGGACTTGAATACGCAGTATTTT.

The rearrangement uses TRBV29-1 and TRBJ2-7; 7 bases align to TRBD2. This CDR3 has 14 residues. Germline V CDR1 and CDR2: SQVTM, ANQGSEA. V lost 4 bases and J lost 6; bases outside the gene matches: 12. The DNA of the CDR3 is TGCAGCGTTGTAAGCGGGACGACGGGCGGCGAGCAGTACGTC. This sequence encodes CSVVSGTTGGEQYV.

On this clonotype: The CDR3 carries no conserved terminal phenylalanine or tryptophan, so it likely arises from a read error. This rearrangement joins TRBV20-1 to TRBJ1-2; 9 bases align to TRBD1. Germline loops: CDR1 DFQATT, CDR2 SNEGSKA (reference sequence). Trimming took 5 bases from V and 6 from J; bases not matched to a gene: 7. CDR3 length equals 13 residues. Here the CDR3 reads CSAQYRGLDGYTS. CDR3 bases: TGCAGTGCTCAGTACAGGGGGCTCGATGGCTACACCTCC.

The chain combines TRBV12-3 or TRBV12-4 with TRBJ2-1, with 14 bases that match TRBD2. V lost 6 bases, J lost 2 bases, and 6 bases stayed unmatched. CDR3 length: 17 residues. The CDR3 sequence: CASRPRTSGGTYNEQFF. In DNA, the CDR3 is TGTGCCAGCAGACCCAGGACTAGCGGGGGGACCTACAATGAGCAGTTCTTC.

This clonotype has a count of ten or more. The gene calls are TRBV12-3 or TRBV12-4 and TRBJ1-6; perhaps TRBD1 as D (6 bases). The CDR3 spans 14 residues. V was clipped by 8 bases and J by 9 bases, with 17 bases between them. As DNA, the CDR3 is TGTGCCAGCGGACGTCCCACAGGGAGTTCACCCCTCCACTTT. Protein sequence: CASGRPTGSSPLHF.

This clonotype was detected only once. This rearrangement joins TRBV10-3 to TRBJ2-5; 7 nucleotides line up with TRBD1. Germline values: CDR1 ENHRY, CDR2 SYGVKD. The CDR3 has 13 amino acids. The trim removed 4 bases at V and 1 base at J, leaving 0 bases unmatched. CDR3 amino acids: CAISGDSQETQYF. For the CDR3, the DNA is TGTGCCATCAGTGGGGACAGCCAAGAGACCCAGTACTTC.

The rearrangement links TRBV4-1 to TRBJ2-5; 7 nucleotides agree with TRBD1. The V segment lost 4 bases and the J segment 4 bases; nucleotides outside the gene matches: 3. The CDR3 consists of 13 residues. Germline V gene data show CDR1 as MGHRA and CDR2 as YSYEKL. CDR3 amino acids: CASSLRQGETQYF. The CDR3 DNA follows: TGCGCCAGCAGCCTCCGACAGGGAGAGACCCAGTACTTC.

This clonotype was seen a single time. The CDR3 nucleotides are TGCAGTGCTAGACACGGCAGGACGCAAGAGACCCAGTACTTC. Protein: CSARHGRTQETQYF. The J gene is TRBJ2-5, the V gene TRBV20-1; D gene uncertain. There are 14 residues in the CDR3. The V end lost 2 bases, the J end lost 2 bases, and 12 bases lay between the germline ends. Germline assignment: CDR1 DFQATT and CDR2 SNEGSKA (reference sequence).

The chain links TRBV5-8 to TRBJ2-5, with D uncertain. The germline V and J ends were trimmed by 0 bases and 5 bases, with 2 bases remaining between them. The CDR3 loop spans 11 amino acids. Germline V lookup: CDR1 SGHTS, CDR2 YDEGEE. The CDR3 region has the DNA TGTGCCAGCAGCTTGGCGGAGACCCAGTACTTC. Its translation: CASSLAETQYF.

This clonotype was picked up a small number of times. V and J are TRBV10-3 and TRBJ2-1; TRBD1 might be the D (6 bases). The V end was cut by 3 bases, the J end by 5 bases, with 14 bases between. The germline V gene encodes CDR1 ENHRY and CDR2 SYGVKD. There are 15 residues in the CDR3. The CDR3 here is CAISEGGGNHNEQFF. Here the CDR3 DNA reads TGTGCCATCAGTGAAGGGGGTGGGAACCACAATGAGCAGTTCTTC.

The chain is built from TRBV4-2 and TRBJ2-1; a weak D match, TRBD2 (6 bases). CDR3 length equals 13 residues. V lost 0 bases, J lost 12 bases, and 12 bases lay in between. CDR1 is LGHNA, CDR2 YNFKEQ, per germline. The CDR3 is CASSQEWRERQFF. The CDR3 DNA reads TGTGCCAGCAGCCAAGAGTGGCGGGAACGGCAGTTCTTC.

This clonotype was recorded many times. The CDR3 reads CSDQATGAHQPQHF. The CDR3 region has the DNA TGCAGCGACCAAGCGACAGGGGCCCATCAGCCCCAGCATTTT. The V gene is TRBV29-1, the J gene TRBJ1-5, with TRBD1 matching 8 bases. The germline gives CDR1 SQVTM, CDR2 ANQGSEA. V dropped 7 bases and J dropped 5; count of bases not matched to a gene: 10. The CDR3 is made up of 14 amino acids.

The V gene is TRBV7-2, the J gene TRBJ2-1; 10 nucleotides match TRBD2. In germline, CDR1 is SGHTA, CDR2 FQGNSA. CDR3 length equals 13 residues. V shed 5 bases, J shed 12 bases, and the junction held 7 bases outside the gene matches. The CDR3 bases are TGTGCCAGCAGCCTTCGGACTAGCGGTGCGCAGTTCTTC. This sequence encodes CASSLRTSGAQFF.